Below, 28 T cell receptor beta chains from the same sample are listed, as sequenced in a study of control samples from healthy donors and cancer patients. Assay used: immunoSEQ multiplex PCR; TCRdb lists only in-frame clones, some missing. The sample consists of 40,000 to 50,000 clones, roughly 80% of them appearing once. Sequenced material: blood. Receptors were obtained from a man in his fifties or sixties in good health.

This clone occurred a few times. The rearrangement links TRBV3-1 (or the pseudogene TRBV3-2) to TRBJ1-3, with D possibly being TRBD1 (6 bases). V was clipped by 0 bases and J by 2 bases, with 11 bases between them. Germline V CDR1 and CDR2: LGHDT, YNNKEL (reference sequence). CDR3 length: 16 amino acids. CDR3 sequence reads: CASSQEVPGAGNTIYF. The CDR3 DNA is TGTGCCAGCAGCCAAGAGGTCCCAGGGGCTGGAAACACCATATATTTT.

This clone was seen repeatedly, ten times or more. The rearrangement joins TRBV5-1 to TRBJ2-7, with TRBD1 identical over 7 bases. The V and J ends lost 4 bases and 5 bases, in that order; junction bases with no gene match: 15. The CDR3 contains 16 residues. Germline V gene lookup returns CDR1 SGHRS and CDR2 YFSETQ. The CDR3 DNA reads TGCGCCAGCAGCACGCGTCGACAGGGAAGTCAAGACGAGCAGTACTTC. Translating gives CASSTRRQGSQDEQYF.

The chain employs TRBV30 and TRBJ1-2; 7 bases are shared with TRBD1. Germline V gene sequence: CDR1 GTSNPN, CDR2 SVGIG (reference sequence). V lost 0 bases to trimming and J lost 4 bases; unmatched junction nucleotides: 8. The CDR3 contains 15 residues. CDR3 protein: CAWSVSARGSYGYTF. CDR3 in DNA: TGTGCCTGGAGTGTATCCGCCAGGGGGTCCTATGGCTACACCTTC. The full variable domain, rest sourced from reference TRBV30 and TRBJ1-2, is SQTIHQWPATLVQPVGSPLSLECTVEGTSNPNLYWYRQAAGRGLQLLFYSVGIGQISSEVPQNLSASRPQDRQFILSSKKLLLSDSGFYLCAWSVSARGSYGYTFGSGTRLTVV.

V gene TRBV7-6 combines with J gene TRBJ2-3, with 9 bases aligning to TRBD1. The CDR3 is made up of 16 amino acids. Germline-derived CDR1 and CDR2 are SGHVS and FNYEAQ. J lost 3 bases, V lost 4 bases, and 8 bases had no gene match. CDR3 protein: CASSSQPGQGTDTQYF. DNA for the CDR3: TGTGCCAGCAGCTCACAGCCGGGACAGGGAACAGATACGCAGTATTTT.

The chain links TRBV5-8 to TRBJ2-1; tentative D call: TRBD1 (6 bases). From germline, CDR1 is SGHTS and CDR2 YDEGEE. V dropped 4 bases and J dropped 9 bases, with 20 bases sitting between them. The CDR3 contains 15 residues. In DNA, the CDR3 is TGTGCCAGCAGCCAAAAATCCACAGGGTTTAGTGAGCAGTTCTTC. Its translation: CASSQKSTGFSEQFF.

The J gene is TRBJ1-2, the V gene TRBV6-4; D may be TRBD1 (5 bases). Germline values: CDR1 MRHNA, CDR2 SNTAGT. The V gene lost 0 bases and the J gene lost 6 bases, with 14 bases spanning the gap. This CDR3 comprises 15 residues. The CDR3 DNA is TGTGCCAGCAGTGACTCCGCGAGGGGATGGCATGGCTACACCTTC. It codes for CASSDSARGWHGYTF.

The gene calls are TRBV14 and TRBJ1-4; perhaps TRBD1 as D (6 bases). This CDR3 region has 15 residues. V was clipped by 2 bases and J by 2 bases, with 9 bases between them. Germline CDR1 is SGHDN and CDR2 is FVKESK. CDR3 sequence: CASSQNTGTNEKLFF. The CDR3 DNA reads as TGTGCCAGCAGCCAAAACACAGGGACTAATGAAAAACTGTTTTTT.

The chain employs TRBV5-1 and TRBJ1-5, with D perhaps TRBD1 (6 bases). The length of the CDR3 is 14 residues. Trimming took off 1 base at V and 4 bases at J, with 9 bases between the two ends. Per the germline V gene, CDR1 is SGHRS and CDR2 is YFSETQ. In DNA form, the CDR3 reads TGCGCCAGCAGCTTGACAGGGAGGAATCAGCCCCAGCATTTT. Its protein product is CASSLTGRNQPQHF.

V usage is TRBV7-3 and J usage is TRBJ2-1; perhaps TRBD2 as D (6 bases). CDR3 length: 15 amino acids. Trimming cost V 1 base and J 6 bases, with 13 bases left between them. Germline V CDR1 and CDR2: SGHTA, FQGTGA. The CDR3 DNA follows: TGTGCCAGCAGCTTAAATGGACTAACAACCAATGAGCAGTTCTTC. Amino acids: CASSLNGLTTNEQFF.

J is TRBJ2-7 and V is TRBV27; D unclear. CDR3 length equals 15 residues. The V end lost 0 bases, the J end lost 2 bases, and 11 bases lay between the germline ends. Germline V gene sequence: CDR1 MNHEY, CDR2 SMNVEV (reference sequence). CDR3 in amino acids: CASSLSGAWAYEQYF. CDR3 bases: TGTGCCAGCAGTTTATCCGGAGCTTGGGCCTACGAGCAGTACTTC.

The V and J genes are TRBV18 and TRBJ1-5; no reliable D call. V shed 2 bases and J shed 5 bases, with 10 bases lying between them. Germline V gives CDR1 KGHSH, CDR2 LQKENI. The CDR3 spans 14 residues. This CDR3 reads CASSPISRDQPQHF. The CDR3 coding sequence is TGTGCCAGCTCACCAATCTCTAGGGATCAGCCCCAGCATTTT.

For the CDR3, the DNA is TGTGCCAGCAGCTCAAGCGGCCGGGGCCAGGGAGGCTACACCTTC. Translating it yields CASSSSGRGQGGYTF. The V and J genes are TRBV7-2 and TRBJ1-2, with D perhaps TRBD1 (5 bases). The CDR3 is 15 residues long. From germline, CDR1 is SGHTA and CDR2 FQGNSA. V lost 4 bases and J lost 8, with 20 bases in between.

This clone occurred a few times. The chain links TRBV27 to TRBJ1-5; D possibly corresponds to TRBD1 (5 bases). Germline V lookup: CDR1 MNHEY, CDR2 SMNVEV (reference sequence). V was trimmed by 4 bases and J by 7 bases, leaving 11 bases between them. The CDR3 has 13 residues. CDR3 coding DNA: TGTGCCAGCAGTTCTTTCAGGGACCAGCCCCAGCATTTT. Its protein product is CASSSFRDQPQHF.

CDR3 sequence (DNA): TGTGCCAGCCAGGACAGGATGTACCAAGAGACCCAGTACTTC. This codes for CASQDRMYQETQYF. The chain carries TRBV19 and TRBJ2-5, with 7 bases that match TRBD1. The trim removed 9 bases at V and 0 bases at J, leaving 7 bases unmatched. Germline V gives CDR1 LNHDA, CDR2 SQIVND (reference sequence). This CDR3 has 14 amino acids.

The chain joins TRBV3-1 (or the pseudogene TRBV3-2) to TRBJ2-5; TRBD2 aligns across 7 bases. In germline, CDR1 is LGHDT, CDR2 YNNKEL (reference sequence). The CDR3 covers 12 residues. J lost 10 bases, V lost 1 base, and 3 bases had no gene match. CDR3 DNA: TGTGCCAGCAGCCAAGGGGGCGGGGGCCAGTACTTC. Protein product: CASSQGGGGQYF.

V usage is TRBV18 and J usage is TRBJ2-1; D uncertain. Trimming stripped 5 bases from V and 0 bases from J, with 11 bases between. Germline CDR1 is KGHSH and CDR2 is LQKENI. The CDR3 covers 15 residues. CDR3 region: CASSSGRSSYNEQFF. CDR3 in DNA: TGTGCCAGCTCATCAGGTAGAAGCTCCTACAATGAGCAGTTCTTC.

V and J are TRBV30 and TRBJ1-1; D ambiguous. V lost 4 bases to trimming and J lost 2 bases, with 8 bases between them. The CDR3 extends over 12 amino acids. The germline CDR1 and CDR2 sequences are GTSNPN and SVGIG (reference sequence). This chain's CDR3 is CAWTGQNTEAFF. The CDR3 DNA follows: TGTGCCTGGACAGGCCAAAACACTGAAGCTTTCTTT.

This clone turned up a few times. V and J are TRBV7-8 and TRBJ1-2; 9 positions match TRBD1. CDR3 length equals 15 residues. The J segment lost 7 bases and the V segment lost 5 bases, leaving 11 bases of the junction unmatched. Germline CDR1 is SGHVS and CDR2 is FQNEAQ. The CDR3 DNA reads as TGTGCCAGCAGCCCCCGGACAGGGGAAGGGGGTGGCTACACCTTC. Amino acids: CASSPRTGEGGGYTF.

The rearrangement uses TRBV10-3 and TRBJ2-5, with TRBD1 matching over 8 bases. CDR1 and CDR2 (germline): ENHRY, SYGVKD. V shed 11 bases, J shed 5 bases, and the junction held 13 bases outside the gene matches. The CDR3 has 14 amino acids. DNA for the CDR3: TGTGCCTCAAAGACCTCGGACAGGGAGGAGACCCAGTACTTC. Its protein product is CASKTSDREETQYF.

The chain carries TRBV5-4 and TRBJ1-2, with TRBD1 identical over 7 bases. The trim removed 2 bases at V and 14 bases at J, leaving 15 bases unmatched. Germline assignment: CDR1 SGHNT and CDR2 YYREEE (reference sequence). The CDR3 runs to 14 residues. The DNA for the CDR3 is TGTGCCAGCAGCTTTAGACAGGGCCCTTCAGGGGAAACCTTC. As protein: CASSFRQGPSGETF.

CDR3 residues: CASSTRTSVYNEQFF. The CDR3, as DNA: TGTGCCAGCAGTACCCGGACTAGCGTCTACAATGAGCAGTTCTTC. This chain connects TRBV6-5 to TRBJ2-1, with 9 bases fitting TRBD2. Germline CDR1 reads MNHEY; CDR2 reads SVGAGI. V trimming: 5 bases; J trimming: 3 bases; junction bases outside the gene matches: 5. This CDR3 has 15 residues.

The chain has TRBV6-5 and TRBJ1-6; 7 nucleotides line up with TRBD1. Germline V gives CDR1 MNHEY, CDR2 SVGAGI. CDR3 length: 15 amino acids. After removal of 3 bases from V and 9 bases from J, the junction contained 8 bases not matched to a gene. CDR3: CASSYETGRTSPLHF. For the CDR3, the DNA is TGTGCCAGCAGTTATGAGACAGGGAGGACTTCACCCCTCCACTTT.

This clone occurred once. The gene calls are TRBV5-4 and TRBJ1-1, with 8 bases fitting TRBD1. V gave up 4 bases and J gave up 7 bases; unmatched junction bases: 12. The CDR3 has 15 amino acids. CDR1 and CDR2 (germline): SGHNT, YYREEE (reference sequence). Written as DNA, the CDR3 is TGTGCCAGCAGCCAAGGACAGGGAACAATCTATGAAGCTTTCTTT. As protein: CASSQGQGTIYEAFF. Filled out from reference TRBV5-4 and TRBJ1-1, the complete variable domain reads ETGVTQSPTHLIKTRGQQVTLRCSSQSGHNTVSWYQQALGQGPQFIFQYYREEENGRGNFPPRFSGLQFPNYSSELNVNALELDDSALYLCASSQGQGTIYEAFFGQGTRLTVV.

V and J are TRBV5-1 and TRBJ1-4; 10 bases map to TRBD1. The V gene end was trimmed by 0 bases and the J gene end by 7 bases; junction bases not matched to a gene: 3. CDR1 is SGHRS, CDR2 YFSETQ, per germline. The CDR3 sequence is 15 residues long. Here the CDR3 DNA reads TGCGCCAGCAGCTTGGACGGGACAGGGGTTGAAAAACTGTTTTTT. Amino acids: CASSLDGTGVEKLFF.

The chain recombines TRBV4-1 with TRBJ1-2; D is undetermined. Trimming took 0 bases from V and 2 from J, leaving 10 bases between them. Germline CDR1 reads MGHRA; CDR2 reads YSYEKL. The CDR3 sequence is 15 residues long. The CDR3 loop reads CASSQDTAINYGYTF. The CDR3 bases are TGCGCCAGCAGCCAAGATACGGCGATCAACTATGGCTACACCTTC.

As to this clone: The same CDR3 arises from other DNA sequences in this sample as well. The rearrangement uses TRBV28 and TRBJ2-7; 13 bases align to TRBD2. CDR3 length: 15 residues. V was pared by 5 bases and J by 2 bases, with 3 bases of the junction left unmatched. Germline V gene sequence: CDR1 MDHEN, CDR2 SYDVKM. For the CDR3, the DNA is TGTGCCAGCAGTAGGACTAGCGGGGGAACCTACGAGCAGTACTTC. It encodes CASSRTSGGTYEQYF.

The genes are TRBV3-1 (or the pseudogene TRBV3-2) and TRBJ2-3, with D possibly being TRBD2 (6 bases). V lost 2 bases and J lost 0, with 9 bases in between. CDR3 length: 15 residues. Per germline, CDR1 LGHDT and CDR2 YNNKEL (reference sequence). The CDR3 spells CASSQLTSSTDTQYF. The DNA for the CDR3 is TGTGCCAGCAGCCAACTCACTAGCAGCACAGATACGCAGTATTTT.

The J gene is TRBJ1-3, the V gene TRBV13; TRBD1 is a possible D gene (5 bases). The CDR3 runs to 15 residues. Trimming left V 3 bases short and J 2 bases short, with 11 bases between. The germline gives CDR1 PRHDT, CDR2 FYEKMQ (reference sequence). The CDR3 spells CASSFKTDPGNTIYF. The CDR3, as DNA: TGTGCCAGCAGCTTTAAGACAGACCCTGGAAACACCATATATTTT.